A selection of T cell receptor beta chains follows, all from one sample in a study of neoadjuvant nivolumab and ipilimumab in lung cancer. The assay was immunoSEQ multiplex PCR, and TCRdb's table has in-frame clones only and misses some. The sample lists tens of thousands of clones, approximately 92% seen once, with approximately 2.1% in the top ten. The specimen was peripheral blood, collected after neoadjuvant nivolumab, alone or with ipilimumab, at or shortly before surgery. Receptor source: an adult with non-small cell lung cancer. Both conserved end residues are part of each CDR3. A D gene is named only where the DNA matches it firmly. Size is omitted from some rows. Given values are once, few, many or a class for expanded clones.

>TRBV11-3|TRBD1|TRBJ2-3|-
TGTGCCAGCAGCGCCGGGACAGGGTTTACAGATACGCAGTATTTT
CASSAGTGFTDTQYF
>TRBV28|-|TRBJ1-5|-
TGTGCCAGCAAAAACAGCTTCTCTAGCAATCAGCCCCAGCATTTT
CASKNSFSSNQPQHF
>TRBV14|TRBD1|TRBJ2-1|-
TGTGCCAGCAGCTCACTAACAGGGGGAGATGAGCAGTTCTTC
CASSSLTGGDEQFF
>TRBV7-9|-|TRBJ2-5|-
TGTGCCAGCAGCTTATACGGGTCCAAGACCCAAGAGACCCAGTACTTC
CASSLYGSKTQETQYF
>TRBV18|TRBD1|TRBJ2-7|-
TGTGCCAGCTCACCCAAACAGGGGGCAGGGGAGCAGTACTTC
CASSPKQGAGEQYF
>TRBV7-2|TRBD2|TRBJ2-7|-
TGTGCCAGCAGCCGTAGCGGGATCGGGACCTACGAGCAGTACTTC
CASSRSGIGTYEQYF
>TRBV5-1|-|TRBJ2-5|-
TGCGCCAGCAGCCCTAGAGGATCAGGGCGGGAGACCCAGTACTTC
CASSPRGSGRETQYF
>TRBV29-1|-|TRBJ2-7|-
TGCAGCGTTCGTCACGGACCAAGCTACGAGCAGTACTTC
CSVRHGPSYEQYF
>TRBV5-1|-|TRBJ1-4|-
TGCGCCAGCAGAGAGGAGGAAAAACTGTTTTTT
CASREEEKLFF
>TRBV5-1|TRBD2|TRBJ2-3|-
TGCGCCAGCAGACGGGGACTAGACCACACAGATACGCAGTATTTT
CASRRGLDHTDTQYF
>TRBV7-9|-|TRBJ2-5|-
TGTGCCAGCAGCTTAGACTTACGAGAGACCCAGTACTTC
CASSLDLRETQYF
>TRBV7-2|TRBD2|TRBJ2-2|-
TGTGCCAGCAGCTTCGGACTAGCGGGTACCGGGGAGCTGTTTTTT
CASSFGLAGTGELFF
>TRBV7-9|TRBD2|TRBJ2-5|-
TGTGCCAGCAGTAAGACTAGCGGTGAAGAGACCCAGTACTTC
CASSKTSGEETQYF
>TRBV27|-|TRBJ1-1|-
TGTGCCAGCAGCCAAGGGTTGACAGTGGGCACTGAAGCTTTCTTT
CASSQGLTVGTEAFF
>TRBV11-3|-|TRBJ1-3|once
TGTGCCAGCAGCTTTGGTTATGGAAACACCATATATTTT
CASSFGYGNTIYF
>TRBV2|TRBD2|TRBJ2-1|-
TGTGCCAGCATGAGGACTAGCGGTCCCTACAATGAGCAGTTCTTC
CASMRTSGPYNEQFF
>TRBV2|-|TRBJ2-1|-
TGTGCCAGCAGTCAAACTAGAAGTTCCTACAATGAGCAGTTCTTC
CASSQTRSSYNEQFF